Included here is one T cell receptor (beta chain) sequence, with context. Its target is not known. Both 60 Vbeta primers and 13 Jbeta primers went into the PCR. Some clones are missing from TCRdb's copy, which holds only in-frame ones; the method was immunoSEQ multiplex PCR. The repertoire has some 110,000 clones, 65% to 80% of them found once; the top ten carry roughly 4.4%. CDR3 length equals 15 residues. Trimming took 4 bases from V and 2 from J; bases not matched to a gene: 8. The germline V gene encodes CDR1 LGHNA and CDR2 YNFKEQ. This entry belongs to a study of cytomegalovirus exposure and HLA in healthy donors. Study findings and constraints: Other equally common chains were less clonally expanded than HLA-associated TCR beta chains, a later analysis showed.

The sequence derives from a man aged 25-45 years in good health and CMV-seropositive. V is TRBV4-2 and J is TRBJ2-7, with TRBD2 matching 7 bases. Sequenced: PBMCs. The CDR3 here is CASSLKTSPTYEQYF. The CDR3 bases are TGTGCCAGCAGCCTTAAGACTAGCCCGACCTACGAGCAGTACTTC.